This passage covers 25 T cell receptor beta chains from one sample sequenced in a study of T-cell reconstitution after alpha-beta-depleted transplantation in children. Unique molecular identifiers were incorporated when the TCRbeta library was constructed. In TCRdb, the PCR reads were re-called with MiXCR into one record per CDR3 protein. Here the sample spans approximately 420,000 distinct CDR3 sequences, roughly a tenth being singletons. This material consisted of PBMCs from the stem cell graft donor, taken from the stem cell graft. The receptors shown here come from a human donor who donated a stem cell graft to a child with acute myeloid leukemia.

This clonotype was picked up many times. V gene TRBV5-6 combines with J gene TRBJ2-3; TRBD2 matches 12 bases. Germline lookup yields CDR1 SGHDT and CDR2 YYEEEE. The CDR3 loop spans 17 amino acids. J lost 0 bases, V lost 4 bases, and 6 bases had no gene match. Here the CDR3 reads CASSVPGLAGSTDTQYF. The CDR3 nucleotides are TGTGCCAGCAGCGTCCCGGGACTAGCGGGTAGCACAGATACGCAGTATTTT.

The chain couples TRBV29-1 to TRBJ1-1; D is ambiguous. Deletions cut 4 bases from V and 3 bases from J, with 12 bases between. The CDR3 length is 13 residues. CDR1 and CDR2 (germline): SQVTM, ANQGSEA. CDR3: CSVVRVKDTEAFF. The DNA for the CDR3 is TGCAGCGTTGTTAGGGTGAAGGACACTGAAGCTTTCTTT.

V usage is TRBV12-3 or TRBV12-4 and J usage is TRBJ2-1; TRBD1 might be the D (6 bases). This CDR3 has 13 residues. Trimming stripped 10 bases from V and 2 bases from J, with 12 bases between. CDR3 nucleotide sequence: TGTGCCACCCGACAGGAGACCTACAATGAGCAGTTCTTC. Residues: CATRQETYNEQFF.

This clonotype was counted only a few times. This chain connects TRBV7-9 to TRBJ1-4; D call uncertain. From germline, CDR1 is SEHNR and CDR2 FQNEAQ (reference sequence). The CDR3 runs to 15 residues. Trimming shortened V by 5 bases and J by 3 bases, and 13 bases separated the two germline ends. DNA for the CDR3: TGTGCCAGCAGCCCCCTGACCCACGCTAATGAAAAACTGTTTTTT. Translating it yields CASSPLTHANEKLFF.

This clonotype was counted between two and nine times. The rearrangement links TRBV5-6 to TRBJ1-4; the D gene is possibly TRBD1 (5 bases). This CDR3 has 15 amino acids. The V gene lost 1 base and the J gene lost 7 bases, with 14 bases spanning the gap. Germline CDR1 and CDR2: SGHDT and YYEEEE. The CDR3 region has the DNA TGTGCCAGCAGCTTGAACGGAAGGGGAGGTGAAAAACTGTTTTTT. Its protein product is CASSLNGRGGEKLFF.

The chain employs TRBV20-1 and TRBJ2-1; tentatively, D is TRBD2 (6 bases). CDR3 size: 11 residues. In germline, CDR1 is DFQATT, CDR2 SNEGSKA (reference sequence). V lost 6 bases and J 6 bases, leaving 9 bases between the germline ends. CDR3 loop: CSAVTSNEQFF. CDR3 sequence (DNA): TGCAGTGCCGTGACTAGCAATGAGCAGTTCTTC.

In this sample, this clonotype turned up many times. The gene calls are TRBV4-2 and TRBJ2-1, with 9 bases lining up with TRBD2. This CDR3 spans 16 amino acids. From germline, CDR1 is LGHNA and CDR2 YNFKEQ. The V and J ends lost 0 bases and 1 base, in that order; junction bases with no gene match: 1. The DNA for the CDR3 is TGTGCCAGCAGCCAAGAGGCGGGAGGGTCCTACAATGAGCAGTTCTTC. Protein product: CASSQEAGGSYNEQFF.

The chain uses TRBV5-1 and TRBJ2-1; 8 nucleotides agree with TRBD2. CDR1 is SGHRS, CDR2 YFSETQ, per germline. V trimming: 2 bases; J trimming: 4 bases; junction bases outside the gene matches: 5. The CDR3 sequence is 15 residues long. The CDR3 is CASSLILADYNEQFF. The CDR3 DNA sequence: TGCGCCAGCAGCTTAATACTAGCGGATTACAATGAGCAGTTCTTC.

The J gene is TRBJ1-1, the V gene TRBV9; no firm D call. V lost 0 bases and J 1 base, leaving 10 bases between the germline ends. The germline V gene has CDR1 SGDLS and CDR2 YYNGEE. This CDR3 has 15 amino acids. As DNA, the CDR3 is TGTGCCAGCAGCGTAGCTACGGGTCCGAACACTGAAGCTTTCTTT. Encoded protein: CASSVATGPNTEAFF.

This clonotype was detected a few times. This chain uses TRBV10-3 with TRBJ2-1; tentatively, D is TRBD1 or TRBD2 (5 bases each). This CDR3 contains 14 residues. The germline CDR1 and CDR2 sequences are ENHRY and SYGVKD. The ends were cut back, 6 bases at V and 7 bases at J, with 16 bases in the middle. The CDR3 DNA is TGTGCCATCAGGAGGGGACCTCCTCGGAATGAGCAGTTCTTC. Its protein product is CAIRRGPPRNEQFF.

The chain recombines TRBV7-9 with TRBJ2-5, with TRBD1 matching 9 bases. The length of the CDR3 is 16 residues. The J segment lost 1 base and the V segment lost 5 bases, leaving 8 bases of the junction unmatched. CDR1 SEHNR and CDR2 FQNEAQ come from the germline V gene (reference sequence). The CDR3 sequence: CASSTLGQGTQETQYF. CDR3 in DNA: TGTGCCAGCAGCACGCTTGGACAGGGGACCCAAGAGACCCAGTACTTC.

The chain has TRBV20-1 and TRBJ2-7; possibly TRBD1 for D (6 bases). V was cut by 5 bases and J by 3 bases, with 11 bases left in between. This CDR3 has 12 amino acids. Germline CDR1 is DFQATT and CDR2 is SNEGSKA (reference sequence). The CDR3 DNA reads TGCAGTGCTTCCGGACAGCTCTACGAGCAGTACTTC. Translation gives CSASGQLYEQYF.

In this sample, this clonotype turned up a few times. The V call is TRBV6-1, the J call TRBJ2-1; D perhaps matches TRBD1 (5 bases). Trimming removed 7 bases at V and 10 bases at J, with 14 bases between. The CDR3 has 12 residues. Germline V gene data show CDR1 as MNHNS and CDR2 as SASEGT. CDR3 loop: CASTGRVREQFF. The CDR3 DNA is TGTGCCAGCACCGGCAGGGTAAGGGAGCAGTTCTTC.

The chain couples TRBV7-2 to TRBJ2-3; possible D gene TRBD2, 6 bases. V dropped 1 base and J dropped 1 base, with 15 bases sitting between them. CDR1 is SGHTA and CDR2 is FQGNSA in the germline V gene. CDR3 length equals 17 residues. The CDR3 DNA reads TGTGCCAGCAGCTTAGTAAGTGCGGGACGAGGCACAGATACGCAGTATTTT. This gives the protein CASSLVSAGRGTDTQYF.

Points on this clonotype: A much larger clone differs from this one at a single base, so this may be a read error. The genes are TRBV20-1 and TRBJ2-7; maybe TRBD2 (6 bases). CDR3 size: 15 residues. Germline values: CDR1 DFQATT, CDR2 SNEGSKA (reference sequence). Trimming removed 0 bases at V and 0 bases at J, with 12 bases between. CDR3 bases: TGCAGTGCTAGAGATTTGCGGGGCAGCTCCTACGAGCAGTACTTC. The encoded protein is CSARDLRGSSYEQYF.

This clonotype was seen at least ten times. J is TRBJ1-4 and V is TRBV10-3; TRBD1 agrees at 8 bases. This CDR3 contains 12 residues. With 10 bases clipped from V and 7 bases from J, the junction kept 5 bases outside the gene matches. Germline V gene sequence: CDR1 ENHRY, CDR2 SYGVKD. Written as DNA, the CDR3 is TGTGCCACAGGGGGCAGGGGTGAAAAACTGTTTTTT. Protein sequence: CATGGRGEKLFF.

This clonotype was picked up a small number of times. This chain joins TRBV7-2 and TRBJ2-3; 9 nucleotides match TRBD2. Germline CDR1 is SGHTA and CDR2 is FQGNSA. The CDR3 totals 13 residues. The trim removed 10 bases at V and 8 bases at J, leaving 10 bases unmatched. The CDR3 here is CAKAGSGGGTQYF. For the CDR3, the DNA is TGTGCCAAGGCGGGTAGCGGGGGAGGTACGCAGTATTTT.

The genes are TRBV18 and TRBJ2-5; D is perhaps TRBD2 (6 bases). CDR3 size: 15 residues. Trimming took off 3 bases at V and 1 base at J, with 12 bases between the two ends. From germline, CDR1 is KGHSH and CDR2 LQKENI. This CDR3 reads CASSPRENFQETQYF. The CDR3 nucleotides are TGTGCCAGCTCACCCCGGGAGAACTTCCAAGAGACCCAGTACTTC. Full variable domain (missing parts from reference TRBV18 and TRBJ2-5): NAGVMQNPRHLVRRRGQEARLRCSPMKGHSHVYWYRQLPEEGLKFMVYLQKENIIDESGMPKERFSAEFPKEGPSILRIQQVVRGDSAAYFCASSPRENFQETQYFGPGTRLLVL.

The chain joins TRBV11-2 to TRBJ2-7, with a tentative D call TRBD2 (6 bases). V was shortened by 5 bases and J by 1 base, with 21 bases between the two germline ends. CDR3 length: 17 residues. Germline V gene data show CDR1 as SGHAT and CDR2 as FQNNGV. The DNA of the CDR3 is TGTGCCAGCAGCCCCAGCAGTGGGACTTACGGATCCTACGAGCAGTACTTC. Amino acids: CASSPSSGTYGSYEQYF. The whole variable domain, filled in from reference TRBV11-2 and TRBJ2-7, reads EAGVAQSPRYKIIEKRQSVAFWCNPISGHATLYWYQQILGQGPKLLIQFQNNGVVDDSQLPKDRFSAERLKGVDSTLKIQPAKLEDSAVYLCASSPSSGTYGSYEQYFGPGTRLTVT.

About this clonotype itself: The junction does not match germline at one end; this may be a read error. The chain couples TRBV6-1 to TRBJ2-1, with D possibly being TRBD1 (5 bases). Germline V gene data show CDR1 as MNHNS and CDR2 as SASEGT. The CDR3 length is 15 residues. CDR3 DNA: TGTGCCAGCAGCCGGACAAGCGACTCCTACACTGAGCAGTTCTTC. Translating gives CASSRTSDSYTEQFF.

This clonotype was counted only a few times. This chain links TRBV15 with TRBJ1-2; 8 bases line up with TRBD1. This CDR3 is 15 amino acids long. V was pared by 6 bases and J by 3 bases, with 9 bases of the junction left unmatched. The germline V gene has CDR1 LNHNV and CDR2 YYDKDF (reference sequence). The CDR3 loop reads CATRFGQGVDYGYTF. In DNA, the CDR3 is TGTGCCACCAGGTTCGGACAGGGTGTAGACTATGGCTACACCTTC.

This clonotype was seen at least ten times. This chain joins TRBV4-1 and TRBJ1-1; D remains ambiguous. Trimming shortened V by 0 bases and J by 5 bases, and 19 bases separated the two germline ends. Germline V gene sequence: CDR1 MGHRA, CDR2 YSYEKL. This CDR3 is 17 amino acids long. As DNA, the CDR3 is TGCGCCAGCAGCCAAGATATGACTTCACGGGGTATTACTGAAGCTTTCTTT. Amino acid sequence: CASSQDMTSRGITEAFF.

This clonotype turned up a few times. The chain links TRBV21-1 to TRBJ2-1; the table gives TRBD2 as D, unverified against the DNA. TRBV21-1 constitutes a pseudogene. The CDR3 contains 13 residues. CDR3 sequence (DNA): TGTGCCAGCACCTCCCGGCCGTCTAATGAGCAGTTCTTC. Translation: CASTSRPSNEQFF.

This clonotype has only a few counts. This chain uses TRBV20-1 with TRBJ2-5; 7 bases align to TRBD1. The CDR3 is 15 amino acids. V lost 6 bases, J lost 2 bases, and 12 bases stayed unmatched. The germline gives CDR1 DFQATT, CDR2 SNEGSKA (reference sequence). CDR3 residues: CSAMVRGLGQETQYF. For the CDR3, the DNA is TGCAGTGCCATGGTGAGGGGGCTGGGGCAAGAGACCCAGTACTTC.

The CDR3 bases are TGCAGTGCTCCCGGGGGGTCTAACTATGGCTACACCTTC. It translates to CSAPGGSNYGYTF. The V and J genes are TRBV20-1 and TRBJ1-2, with TRBD1 as a possible D gene (5 bases). This CDR3 is built from 13 residues. The V end lost 5 bases, the J end lost 0 bases, and 10 bases lay between the germline ends. CDR1 is DFQATT, CDR2 SNEGSKA, per germline (reference sequence).